This T cell receptor beta chain is drawn from a study of blood T cells in healthy people across ages. In the study overall: Through template switching, about one barcoded beta molecule was captured per two T cells, as measured in model experiments.

This CDR3 contains 17 residues. PCR was performed a second time for about 6 to 12 cycles using a sample-barcoded 5' primer and a J-beta primer mix. The template-switch adaptor was a 5' adaptor with 12 random nucleotides. It tagged each cDNA molecule. MiXCR, applied by TCRdb to the 5' RACE reads, yields one record per CDR3 protein. Altogether roughly 730,000 distinct CDR3 sequences are present, 56% being singletons, with the ten largest covering roughly 24%. The sample consisted of blood. The V and J genes are TRBV21-1 and TRBJ2-7; the table assigns TRBD1, which was not confirmed against the DNA. TRBV21-1 is assigned pseudogene status. This receptor was identified in a man aged 35 to 55 in good health. The CDR3 bases are TGTGCCACCGGGTTTTTTTATGGGACGGAACCCTCCTACGAGCAGTACTTC. Its protein product is CATGFFYGTEPSYEQYF.